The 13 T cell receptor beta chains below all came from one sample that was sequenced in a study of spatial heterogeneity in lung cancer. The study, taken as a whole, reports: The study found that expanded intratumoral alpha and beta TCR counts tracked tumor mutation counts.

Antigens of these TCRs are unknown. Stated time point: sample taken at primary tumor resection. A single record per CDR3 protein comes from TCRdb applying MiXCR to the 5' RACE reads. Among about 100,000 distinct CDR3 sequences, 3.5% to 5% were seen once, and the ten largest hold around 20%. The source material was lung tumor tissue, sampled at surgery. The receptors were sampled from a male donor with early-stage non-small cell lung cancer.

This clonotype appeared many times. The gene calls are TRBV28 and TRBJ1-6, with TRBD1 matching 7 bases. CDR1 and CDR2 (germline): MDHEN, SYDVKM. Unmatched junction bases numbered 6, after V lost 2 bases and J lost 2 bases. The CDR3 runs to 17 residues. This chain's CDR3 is CASSLVTGSPYNSPLHF. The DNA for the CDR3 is TGTGCCAGCAGTTTAGTGACAGGGAGCCCCTATAATTCACCCCTCCACTTT.

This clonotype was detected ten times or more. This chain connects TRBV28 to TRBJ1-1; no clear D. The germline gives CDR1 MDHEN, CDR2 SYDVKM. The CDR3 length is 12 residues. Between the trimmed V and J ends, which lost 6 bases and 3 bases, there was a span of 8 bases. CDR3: CASRELDTEAFF. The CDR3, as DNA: TGTGCCAGCAGGGAGTTGGACACTGAAGCTTTCTTT. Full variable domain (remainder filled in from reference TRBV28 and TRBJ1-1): DVKVTQSSRYLVKRTGEKVFLECVQDMDHENMFWYRQDPGLGLRLIYFSYDVKMKEKGDIPEGYSVSREKKERFSLILESASTNQTSMYLCASRELDTEAFFGQGTRLTVV.

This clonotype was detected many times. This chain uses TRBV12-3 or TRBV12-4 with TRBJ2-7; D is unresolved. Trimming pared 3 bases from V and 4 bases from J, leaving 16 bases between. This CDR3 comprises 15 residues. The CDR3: CASSLGAAPGYEQYF. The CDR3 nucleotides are TGTGCCAGCAGTTTGGGCGCCGCACCGGGTTACGAGCAGTACTTC.

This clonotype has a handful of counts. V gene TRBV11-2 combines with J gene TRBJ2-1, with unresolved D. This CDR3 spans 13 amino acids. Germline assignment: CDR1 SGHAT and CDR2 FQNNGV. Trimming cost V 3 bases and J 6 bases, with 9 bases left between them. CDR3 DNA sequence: TGTGCCAGCAGCTTTGGGGTGGGCAATGAGCAGTTCTTC. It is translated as CASSFGVGNEQFF. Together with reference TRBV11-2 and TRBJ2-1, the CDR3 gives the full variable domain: EAGVAQSPRYKIIEKRQSVAFWCNPISGHATLYWYQQILGQGPKLLIQFQNNGVVDDSQLPKDRFSAERLKGVDSTLKIQPAKLEDSAVYLCASSFGVGNEQFFGPGTRLTVL.

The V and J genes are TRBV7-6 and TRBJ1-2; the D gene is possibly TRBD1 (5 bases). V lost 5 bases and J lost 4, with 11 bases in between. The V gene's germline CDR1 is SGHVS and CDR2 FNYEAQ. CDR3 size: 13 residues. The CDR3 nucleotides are TGTGCCAGCAGCCCGGGGGAGGGCTATGGCTACACCTTC. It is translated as CASSPGEGYGYTF. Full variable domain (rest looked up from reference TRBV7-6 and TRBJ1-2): GAGVSQSPRYKVTKRGQDVALRCDPISGHVSLYWYRQALGQGPEFLTYFNYEAQQDKSGLPNDRFSAERPEGSISTLTIQRTEQRDSAMYRCASSPGEGYGYTFGSGTRLTVV.

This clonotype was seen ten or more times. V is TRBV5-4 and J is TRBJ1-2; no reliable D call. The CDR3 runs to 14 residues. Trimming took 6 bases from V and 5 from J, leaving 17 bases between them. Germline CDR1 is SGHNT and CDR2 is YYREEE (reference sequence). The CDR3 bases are TGTGCCAGCACAGTGGAAGCGAAATATTATGGCTACACCTTC. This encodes CASTVEAKYYGYTF.

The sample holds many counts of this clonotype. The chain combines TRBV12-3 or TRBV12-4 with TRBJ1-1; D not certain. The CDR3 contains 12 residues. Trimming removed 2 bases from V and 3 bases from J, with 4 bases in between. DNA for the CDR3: TGTGCCAGCAGTTTAATGGACACTGAAGCTTTCTTT. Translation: CASSLMDTEAFF.

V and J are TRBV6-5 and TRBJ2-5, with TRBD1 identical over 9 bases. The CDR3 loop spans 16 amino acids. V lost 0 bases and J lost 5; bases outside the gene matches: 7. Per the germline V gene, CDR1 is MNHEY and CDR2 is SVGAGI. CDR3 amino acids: CASSYSYRGREETQYF. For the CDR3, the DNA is TGTGCCAGCAGTTACTCCTACAGGGGGCGGGAGGAGACCCAGTACTTC.

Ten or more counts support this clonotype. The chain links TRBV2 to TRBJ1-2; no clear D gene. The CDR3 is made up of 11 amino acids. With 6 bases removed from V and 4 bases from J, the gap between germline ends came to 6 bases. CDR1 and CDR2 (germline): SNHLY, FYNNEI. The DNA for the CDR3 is TGTGCCAGCAGCAGCGGCTATGGCTACACCTTC. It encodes CASSSGYGYTF.

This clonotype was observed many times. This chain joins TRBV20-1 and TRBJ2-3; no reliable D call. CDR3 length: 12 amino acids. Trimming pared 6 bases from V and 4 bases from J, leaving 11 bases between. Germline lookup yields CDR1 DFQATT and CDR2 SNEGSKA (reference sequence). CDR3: CSATTISDTQYF. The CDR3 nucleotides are TGCAGTGCCACTACTATATCAGATACGCAGTATTTT.

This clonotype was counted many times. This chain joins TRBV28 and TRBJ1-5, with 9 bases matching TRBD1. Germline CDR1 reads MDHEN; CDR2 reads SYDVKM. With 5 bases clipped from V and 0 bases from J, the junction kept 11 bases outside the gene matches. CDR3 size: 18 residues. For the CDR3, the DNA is TGTGCCAGCAGTCTCGCTTTTTGGGACAGGGATAGCAATCAGCCCCAGCATTTT. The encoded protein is CASSLAFWDRDSNQPQHF. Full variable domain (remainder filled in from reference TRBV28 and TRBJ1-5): DVKVTQSSRYLVKRTGEKVFLECVQDMDHENMFWYRQDPGLGLRLIYFSYDVKMKEKGDIPEGYSVSREKKERFSLILESASTNQTSMYLCASSLAFWDRDSNQPQHFGDGTRLSIL.

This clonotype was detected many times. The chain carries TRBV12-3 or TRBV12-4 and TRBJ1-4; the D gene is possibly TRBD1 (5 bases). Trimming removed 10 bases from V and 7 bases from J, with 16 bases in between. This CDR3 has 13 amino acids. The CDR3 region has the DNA TGTGCCACCAAGACGGGGGGAAGTGAAAAACTGTTTTTT. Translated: CATKTGGSEKLFF.

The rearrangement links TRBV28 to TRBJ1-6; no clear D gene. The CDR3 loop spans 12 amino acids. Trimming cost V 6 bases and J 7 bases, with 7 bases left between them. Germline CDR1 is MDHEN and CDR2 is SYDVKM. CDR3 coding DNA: TGTGCCAGCAGCCCAATAAATTCACCCCTCCACTTT. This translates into CASSPINSPLHF.